This T cell receptor (beta chain) was sequenced for a study of T-cell reconstitution after alpha-beta-depleted transplantation in children. Study findings and constraints: T cells produced anew were the main source of T-cell counts and diversity one year after transplant.

This CDR3 region has 13 residues. CDR1 is MNHNS and CDR2 is SASEGT in the germline V gene. V was cut by 6 bases and J by 0 bases, with 9 bases left in between. TCRbeta library construction was performed incorporating unique molecular identifiers. Via MiXCR, TCRdb re-called the PCR reads, giving one row per CDR3 protein. The sample shows 250,000 to 400,000 distinct CDR3 sequences, around 25% of them seen only once. Comments on this clonotype: Its target is unknown.

This receptor was obtained from a male patient under 18 who had a stem cell transplant for acute lymphoblastic leukemia, so the T cells may come from the graft donor. This rearrangement joins TRBV6-1 to TRBJ2-7; the D gene is possibly TRBD2 (6 bases). The specimen was PBMCs, mostly from graft donor cells, collected 180 days after TCRalphabeta/CD19-depleted stem cell transplant. The CDR3 DNA sequence: TGTGCCAGCAGGGGGACTTTCTCCTACGAGCAGTACTTC. It specifies CASRGTFSYEQYF.